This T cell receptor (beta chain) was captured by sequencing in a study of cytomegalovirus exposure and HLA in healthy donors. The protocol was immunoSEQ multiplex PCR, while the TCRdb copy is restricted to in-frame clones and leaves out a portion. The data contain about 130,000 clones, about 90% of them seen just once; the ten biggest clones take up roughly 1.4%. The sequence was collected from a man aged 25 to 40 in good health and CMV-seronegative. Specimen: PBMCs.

CDR3 DNA sequence: TGTGCCATCAGGGTAGATTCTAACTATGGCTACACCTTC. This sequence encodes CAIRVDSNYGYTF. The rearrangement joins TRBV10-3 to TRBJ1-2, with D unclear. Germline-derived CDR1 and CDR2 are ENHRY and SYGVKD. V lost 6 bases to trimming and J lost 0 bases, with 8 bases between them. The CDR3 runs 13 residues.